This T cell receptor (beta chain) was found in a study of blood T cell repertoires in COVID-19. Study at large: T cells, B-cell-depleted T cells, or PBMCs supplied cDNA or gDNA.

The assay was immunoSEQ multiplex PCR, and TCRdb's table has in-frame clones only and misses some. The sample lists 140,000 to 150,000 clones, around four fifths seen once, with around 5.5% in the top ten. Germline lookup yields CDR1 SNHLY and CDR2 FYNNEI. The germline V and J ends were trimmed by 6 bases and 2 bases, with 11 bases remaining between them. CDR3 length: 13 residues. The V gene is TRBV2, the J gene TRBJ2-7, with a weak D call TRBD1 (5 bases). The TCR sequence derives from a woman in her forties or fifties who had recovered from COVID-19. The sequenced sample was PBMCs or T cells enriched from blood (not recorded which). CDR3 amino acids: CASSPQDTYEQYF. As DNA, the CDR3 is TGTGCCAGCAGCCCACAGGATACCTACGAGCAGTACTTC.